The next 24 T cell receptor beta chains were all read from a single sample in a study of cytomegalovirus exposure and HLA in healthy donors. PCR involved 60 Vbeta and 13 Jbeta primers. Method: immunoSEQ multiplex PCR; TCRdb's copy keeps in-frame clones and lacks some. The data show under 200,000 clones, approximately 84% seen once. Source material: PBMCs. These receptors originate from a man over 45 in good health and CMV-seropositive.

The chain carries TRBV5-1 and TRBJ2-1; the D gene is possibly TRBD2 (6 bases). The germline gives CDR1 SGHRS, CDR2 YFSETQ. The germline V and J ends were trimmed by 3 bases and 6 bases, with 10 bases remaining between them. This CDR3 contains 13 residues. The CDR3 reads CASSSRGINEQFF. The CDR3 DNA reads as TGCGCCAGCAGCTCTCGGGGGATCAATGAGCAGTTCTTC.

The chain links TRBV15 to TRBJ2-7, with 8 bases aligning to TRBD1. Germline CDR1 is LNHNV and CDR2 is YYDKDF (reference sequence). The CDR3 length is 15 residues. The J segment lost 3 bases and the V segment lost 0 bases, leaving 4 bases of the junction unmatched. This CDR3 is CATSRDGDRGYEQYF. In nucleotides, the CDR3 is TGTGCCACCAGCAGAGATGGCGACAGGGGCTACGAGCAGTACTTC.

The rearrangement joins TRBV7-3 to TRBJ1-2; TRBD1 agrees at 9 bases. Trimming cost V 5 bases and J 7 bases; bases outside gene matches: 5. Per the germline V gene, CDR1 is SGHTA and CDR2 is FQGTGA. The CDR3 length is 13 residues. The CDR3 nucleotides read TGTGCCAGCAGCCAAACAGGGGGCGTTGGCTACACCTTC. Translation gives CASSQTGGVGYTF.

The table lists this clone with a count of one. The chain employs TRBV5-8 and TRBJ2-1; D gene uncertain. CDR1 and CDR2 from the germline V gene are SGHTS and YDEGEE. V was pared by 0 bases and J by 5 bases, with 6 bases between. The CDR3 length is 13 residues. The CDR3 region has the DNA TGTGCCAGCAGCTTGGGACTCGACAATGAGCAGTTCTTC. Its translation is CASSLGLDNEQFF.

The chain recombines TRBV15 with TRBJ2-5; a weak D match, TRBD1 (6 bases). The CDR3 extends over 15 amino acids. CDR1 is LNHNV and CDR2 is YYDKDF in the germline V gene (reference sequence). Between the trimmed V and J ends, which lost 1 base and 2 bases, there was a span of 11 bases. For the CDR3, the DNA is TGTGCCACCAGCAGAGGCGGCAGGGGACAAGAGACCCAGTACTTC. Translated, it gives CATSRGGRGQETQYF.

This chain uses TRBV5-1 with TRBJ2-5; D might be TRBD2 (5 bases). CDR1 and CDR2 from the germline V gene are SGHRS and YFSETQ. V gave up 0 bases and J gave up 5 bases, with 11 bases separating them. CDR3 size: 14 residues. The CDR3 is CASSLDPSYETQYF. CDR3 DNA: TGCGCCAGCAGCTTGGACCCTAGCTATGAGACCCAGTACTTC.

The chain combines TRBV5-1 with TRBJ2-2; 7 bases are shared with TRBD2. The CDR3 extends over 17 amino acids. V trimming: 4 bases; J trimming: 2 bases; junction bases outside the gene matches: 11. CDR1 and CDR2 from the germline V gene are SGHRS and YFSETQ. CDR3 in DNA: TGCGCCAGCAGCGTCCAGGTAGCTAGCGGTAACACCGGGGAGCTGTTTTTT. Its translation is CASSVQVASGNTGELFF.

This rearrangement joins TRBV11-2 to TRBJ2-1; TRBD2 matches at 8 bases. The CDR3 is made up of 13 amino acids. The junction had 5 bases not matched to a gene; V was cut back by 8 bases and J by 5 bases. The germline V gene encodes CDR1 SGHAT and CDR2 FQNNGV. The CDR3 DNA is TGTGCCAGCTCCCTTAGCGGGAACAATGAGCAGTTCTTC. It encodes CASSLSGNNEQFF.

This chain uses TRBV5-1 with TRBJ2-3; D may be TRBD2 (6 bases). There are 13 residues in the CDR3. The V end lost 4 bases, the J end lost 7 bases, and 13 bases lay between the germline ends. Germline-derived CDR1 and CDR2 are SGHRS and YFSETQ. The CDR3 region has the DNA TGCGCCAGCAGCCCCTGGAGGGGCCATACGCAGTATTTT. Its protein product is CASSPWRGHTQYF.

The chain links TRBV28 to TRBJ1-2; possibly TRBD1 for D (5 bases). Germline CDR1 MDHEN, CDR2 SYDVKM. The CDR3 is 14 amino acids. V lost 5 bases, J lost 8 bases, and 18 bases lay in between. In DNA, the CDR3 is TGTGCCAGCAGTCTACAGGCTCCACCCGAGGGCTACACCTTC. This encodes CASSLQAPPEGYTF.

The chain is built from TRBV10-3 and TRBJ2-7; TRBD2 matches at 16 bases. After removal of 2 bases from V and 7 bases from J, the junction contained 8 bases not matched to a gene. The CDR3 consists of 17 residues. Germline CDR1 is ENHRY and CDR2 is SYGVKD. The CDR3 sequence: CAISEGAGTSGRGEQYF. CDR3 bases: TGTGCCATCAGTGAGGGGGCCGGGACTAGCGGGAGGGGTGAGCAGTACTTC.

The chain links TRBV5-1 to TRBJ2-3; no definite D call. Deletions cut 1 base from V and 2 bases from J, with 14 bases between. Germline V gives CDR1 SGHRS, CDR2 YFSETQ. The CDR3 contains 16 residues. CDR3 sequence (DNA): TGCGCCAGCAGCTTGTGGCTCCAGTCCAACACAGATACGCAGTATTTT. It translates to CASSLWLQSNTDTQYF. The variable domain in full, with the rest retrieved from reference TRBV5-1 and TRBJ2-3, is KAGVTQTPRYLIKTRGQQVTLSCSPISGHRSVSWYQQTPGQGLQFLFEYFSETQRNKGNFPGRFSGRQFSNSRSEMNVSTLELGDSALYLCASSLWLQSNTDTQYFGPGTRLTVL.

The chain is built from TRBV2 and TRBJ2-6; no firm D call. CDR1 is SNHLY, CDR2 FYNNEI, per germline. With 6 bases removed from V and 0 bases from J, the gap between germline ends came to 15 bases. This CDR3 contains 17 residues. CDR3 DNA: TGTGCCAGCAGGATGTGGCCAGACTCCTCTGGGGCCAACGTCCTGACTTTC. Translation: CASRMWPDSSGANVLTF.

This clone was observed a few times. The chain recombines TRBV29-1 with TRBJ2-2; 8 nucleotides agree with TRBD2. The germline V gene encodes CDR1 SQVTM and CDR2 ANQGSEA. This CDR3 is 15 amino acids long. With V trimmed by 8 bases and J by 3 bases, 11 bases remained unmatched. This chain's CDR3 is CSHLGREVHTGELFF. CDR3 nucleotides: TGCAGCCATTTAGGGCGGGAGGTTCACACCGGGGAGCTGTTTTTT.

The chain couples TRBV14 to TRBJ2-1; TRBD2 might be the D (6 bases). CDR1 and CDR2 from the germline V gene are SGHDN and FVKESK. This CDR3 spans 15 amino acids. Trimming stripped 3 bases from V and 2 bases from J, with 11 bases between. This chain's CDR3 is CASSHGGPTYNEQFF. The CDR3 DNA sequence: TGTGCCAGCAGCCACGGGGGACCCACCTACAATGAGCAGTTCTTC.

The genes are TRBV9 and TRBJ1-2, with D possibly TRBD1 on 6 matching bases. The CDR3 runs 15 residues. The germline CDR1 and CDR2 sequences are SGDLS and YYNGEE. Trimming took 1 base from V and 4 from J, leaving 14 bases between them. CDR3 amino acids: CASSVTDSYSYGYTF. For the CDR3, the DNA is TGTGCCAGCAGCGTAACGGACAGTTACAGCTATGGCTACACCTTC.

The V and J genes are TRBV5-4 and TRBJ2-2; D possibly corresponds to TRBD2 (6 bases). Trimming took 3 bases from V and 3 from J, leaving 18 bases between them. Germline V gene lookup returns CDR1 SGHNT and CDR2 YYREEE (reference sequence). The CDR3 extends over 17 amino acids. The DNA for the CDR3 is TGTGCCAGCAGCTCCCCCGGGGGTAGCGGATACACCGGGGAGCTGTTTTTT. Amino acid sequence: CASSSPGGSGYTGELFF.

This chain links TRBV4-1 with TRBJ1-5; 7 nucleotides line up with TRBD1. The trim removed 8 bases at V and 2 bases at J, leaving 6 bases unmatched. The CDR3 length is 14 residues. Germline CDR1 reads MGHRA; CDR2 reads YSYEKL. The CDR3 DNA reads TGCGCCAGCGGCAGGACAGGCGGCAATCAGCCCCAGCATTTT. It yields the protein CASGRTGGNQPQHF.

CDR3: CATSSDRNYGYTF. DNA of the CDR3: TGTGCCACCAGCAGCGACAGGAACTATGGCTACACCTTC. This chain joins TRBV15 and TRBJ1-2; possibly TRBD1 for D (6 bases). The CDR3 has 13 amino acids. Germline CDR1 LNHNV, CDR2 YYDKDF (reference sequence). V gave up 3 bases and J gave up 2 bases, with 7 bases separating them.

The chain joins TRBV2 to TRBJ2-2; D may be TRBD2 (5 bases). V lost 7 bases and J lost 7, with 10 bases in between. In germline, CDR1 is SNHLY, CDR2 FYNNEI. There are 12 residues in the CDR3. The CDR3 loop is CASTLENGELFF. CDR3 nucleotide sequence: TGTGCCAGCACACTAGAGAACGGGGAGCTGTTTTTT.

The chain couples TRBV18 to TRBJ2-2; D is perhaps TRBD1 (6 bases). The CDR3 totals 16 residues. V dropped 2 bases and J dropped 5 bases, with 15 bases sitting between them. Germline V gene lookup returns CDR1 KGHSH and CDR2 LQKENI. The CDR3 DNA is TGTGCCAGCTCACCAAATGGAAGAGGGGGAACCGGGGAGCTGTTTTTT. Its protein product is CASSPNGRGGTGELFF. Full variable domain (remainder filled in from reference TRBV18 and TRBJ2-2): NAGVMQNPRHLVRRRGQEARLRCSPMKGHSHVYWYRQLPEEGLKFMVYLQKENIIDESGMPKERFSAEFPKEGPSILRIQQVVRGDSAAYFCASSPNGRGGTGELFFGEGSRLTVL.

The chain uses TRBV7-9 and TRBJ1-4; D is unresolved. The CDR3 loop spans 16 amino acids. CDR1 and CDR2 from the germline V gene are SEHNR and FQNEAQ (reference sequence). The V end lost 8 bases, the J end lost 0 bases, and 16 bases lay between the germline ends. CDR3 sequence: CASAPPGGSTNEKLFF. The CDR3 DNA sequence: TGTGCCAGCGCCCCCCCGGGAGGGTCAACTAATGAAAAACTGTTTTTT.

This chain connects TRBV9 to TRBJ1-2; TRBD1 matches 8 bases. The germline V gene has CDR1 SGDLS and CDR2 YYNGEE. The CDR3 covers 13 residues. With 2 bases clipped from V and 10 bases from J, the junction kept 7 bases outside the gene matches. CDR3 DNA: TGTGCCAGCAGCGTTAGGACAGGGCTGGACTACACCTTC. It is translated as CASSVRTGLDYTF.

The chain combines TRBV7-9 with TRBJ1-2; D gene unclear. Germline CDR1 and CDR2: SEHNR and FQNEAQ (reference sequence). V was pared by 1 base and J by 5 bases, with 8 bases between. This CDR3 has 13 amino acids. CDR3 DNA sequence: TGTGCCAGCAGCTTAGTTTCGGGTTATGGCTACACCTTC. Protein sequence: CASSLVSGYGYTF. The full variable domain, rest sourced from reference TRBV7-9 and TRBJ1-2, is DTGVSQNPRHKITKRGQNVTFRCDPISEHNRLYWYRQTLGQGPEFLTYFQNEAQLEKSRLLSDRFSAERPKGSFSTLEIQRTEQGDSAMYLCASSLVSGYGYTFGSGTRLTVV.